This TCR beta chain was sequenced for a study of cytomegalovirus exposure and HLA in healthy donors. Note on this clone: Its antigen is as yet unknown.

Study-level findings and limits: A prior analysis recorded that most TCR beta V segments were productive about 90% or about 30% of the time. TCR beta sequences numbering roughly 18,000 were associated with HLA alleles at 0.05 false discovery rate in a later analysis. In a later analysis, several top co-occurrence clusters appeared linked to parvovirus B19, influenza, CMV and Epstein-Barr virus.

Germline V gives CDR1 MNHNS, CDR2 SASEGT. The CDR3 loop spans 18 amino acids. Trimming at V came to 4 bases and at J to 6 bases, leaving 18 bases not matched to a gene. It was with 60 Vbeta and 13 Jbeta primers that the PCR ran. This table comes from immunoSEQ multiplex PCR, and its TCRdb copy is limited to in-frame clones, with some not included. The profile covers about 98,000 clones, with about 76% appearing a single time and 7.5% to 9.5% taken by the ten largest. The sequence came from a human donor in good health. Sequenced sample: PBMCs. This chain joins TRBV6-1 and TRBJ2-1, with TRBD2 identical over 7 bases. CDR3 nucleotide sequence: TGTGCCAGCAGTGTATCCCCCCTGGGCGGGGGAGGAGGCAATGAGCAGTTCTTC. This encodes CASSVSPLGGGGGNEQFF.